This TCR beta chain is from a study of blood T cells in healthy people across ages. Study-wide background: About one barcoded beta molecule per two T cells came from capture by template switching. Study observations and caveats: It was held that the diversity estimates obtained from one million T cells were underestimates. Researchers report that TCR beta diversity correlated strongly with naive T cell percentage.

CDR3 length: 12 residues. Germline CDR1 and CDR2: ENHRY and SYGVKD. V lost 10 bases and J 2 bases, leaving 12 bases between the germline ends. About this clonotype: Its antigen remains unidentified.

The use of a sample-barcoded 5' primer and a J-beta primer mix characterized a second PCR of roughly 6 to 11 cycles. Carrying 12 random nucleotides, a template-switch adaptor labeled each individual cDNA molecule. Each CDR3 protein is one row after TCRdb ran MiXCR on the 5' RACE reads. Of 1.5 million to 2 million distinct CDR3 sequences listed, around half are singletons. This chain connects TRBV10-3 to TRBJ2-7; D gene ambiguous. Sequencing was done on a sample of blood. This sequence was found in a woman between 40 and 55 years old in good health. CDR3 nucleotide sequence: TGTGCCAGCAGCGACACTACCTACGAGCAGTACTTC. It is translated as CASSDTTYEQYF.